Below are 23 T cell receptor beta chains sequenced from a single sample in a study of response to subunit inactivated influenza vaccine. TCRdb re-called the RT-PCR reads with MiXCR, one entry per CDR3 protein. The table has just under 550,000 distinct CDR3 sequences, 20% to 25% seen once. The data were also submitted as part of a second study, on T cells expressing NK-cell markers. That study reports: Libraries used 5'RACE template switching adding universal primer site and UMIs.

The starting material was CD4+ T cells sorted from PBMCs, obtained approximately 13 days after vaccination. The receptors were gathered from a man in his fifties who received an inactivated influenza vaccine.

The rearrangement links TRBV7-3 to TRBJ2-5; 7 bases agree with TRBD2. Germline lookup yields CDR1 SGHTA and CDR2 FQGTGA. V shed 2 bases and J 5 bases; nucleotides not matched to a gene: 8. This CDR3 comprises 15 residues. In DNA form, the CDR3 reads TGTGCCAGCAGCTTACTTGGGGGAGGGCCGGAGACCCAGTACTTC. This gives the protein CASSLLGGGPETQYF.

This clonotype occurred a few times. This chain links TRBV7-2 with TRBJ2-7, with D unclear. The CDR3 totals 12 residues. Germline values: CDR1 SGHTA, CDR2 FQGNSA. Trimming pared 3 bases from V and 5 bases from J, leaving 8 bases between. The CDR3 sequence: CASSFGQHEQYF. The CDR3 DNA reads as TGTGCCAGCAGCTTCGGGCAGCACGAGCAGTACTTC.

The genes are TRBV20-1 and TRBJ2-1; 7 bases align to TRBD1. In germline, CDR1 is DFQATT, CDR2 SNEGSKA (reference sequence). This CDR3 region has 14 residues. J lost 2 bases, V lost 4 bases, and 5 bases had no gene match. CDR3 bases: TGCAGTGCTAAGGGGGCGGAGACCTACAATGAGCAGTTCTTC. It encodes CSAKGAETYNEQFF.

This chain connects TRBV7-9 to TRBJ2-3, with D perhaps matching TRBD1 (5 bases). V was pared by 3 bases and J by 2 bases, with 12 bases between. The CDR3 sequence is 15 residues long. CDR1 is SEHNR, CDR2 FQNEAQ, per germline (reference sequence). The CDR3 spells CASSFDSLLTDTQYF. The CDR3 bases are TGTGCCAGCAGCTTTGACAGCCTTCTCACAGATACGCAGTATTTT.

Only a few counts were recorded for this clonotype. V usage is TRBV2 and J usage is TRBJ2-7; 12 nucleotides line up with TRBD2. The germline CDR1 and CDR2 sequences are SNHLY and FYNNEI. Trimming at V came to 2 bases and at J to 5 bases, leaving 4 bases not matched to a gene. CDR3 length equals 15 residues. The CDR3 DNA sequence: TGTGCCAGCAGTGAAAGGACTAGCGGGGTCGACGAGCAGTACTTC. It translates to CASSERTSGVDEQYF. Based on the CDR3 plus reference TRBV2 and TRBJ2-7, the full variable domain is EPEVTQTPSHQVTQMGQEVILRCVPISNHLYFYWYRQILGQKVEFLVSFYNNEISEKSEIFDDQFSVERPDGSNFTLKIRSTKLEDSAMYFCASSERTSGVDEQYFGPGTRLTVT.

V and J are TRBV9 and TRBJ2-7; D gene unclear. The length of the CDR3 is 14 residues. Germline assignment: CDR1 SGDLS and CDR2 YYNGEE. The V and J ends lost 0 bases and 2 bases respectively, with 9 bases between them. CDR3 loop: CASSVGGRTYEQYF. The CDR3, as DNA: TGTGCCAGCAGCGTAGGCGGCAGAACCTACGAGCAGTACTTC.

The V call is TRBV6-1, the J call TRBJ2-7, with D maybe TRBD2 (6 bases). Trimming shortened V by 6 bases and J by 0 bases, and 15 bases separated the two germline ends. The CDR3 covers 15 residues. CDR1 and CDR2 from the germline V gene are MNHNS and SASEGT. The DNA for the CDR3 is TGTGCCAGCAGCCCCCATTTCGGGAGCTCCTACGAGCAGTACTTC. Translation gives CASSPHFGSSYEQYF.

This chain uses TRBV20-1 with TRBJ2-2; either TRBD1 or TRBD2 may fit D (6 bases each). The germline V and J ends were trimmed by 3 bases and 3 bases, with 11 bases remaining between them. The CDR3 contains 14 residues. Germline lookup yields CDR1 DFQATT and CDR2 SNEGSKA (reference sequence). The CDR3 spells CSASGGHYTGELFF. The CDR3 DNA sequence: TGCAGTGCTAGCGGGGGCCACTACACCGGGGAGCTGTTTTTT.

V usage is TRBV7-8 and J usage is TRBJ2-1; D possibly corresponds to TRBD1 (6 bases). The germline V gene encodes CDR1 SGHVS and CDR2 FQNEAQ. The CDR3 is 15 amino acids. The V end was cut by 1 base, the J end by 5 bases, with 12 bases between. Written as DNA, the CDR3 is TGTGCCAGCAGCTTAGTTACAGGGCGGCACAATGAGCAGTTCTTC. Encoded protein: CASSLVTGRHNEQFF.

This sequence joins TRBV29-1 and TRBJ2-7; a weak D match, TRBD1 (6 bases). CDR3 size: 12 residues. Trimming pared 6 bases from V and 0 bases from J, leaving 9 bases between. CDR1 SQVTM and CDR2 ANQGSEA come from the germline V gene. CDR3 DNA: TGCAGCGTGAAACAGGGCTCCTACGAGCAGTACTTC. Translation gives CSVKQGSYEQYF.

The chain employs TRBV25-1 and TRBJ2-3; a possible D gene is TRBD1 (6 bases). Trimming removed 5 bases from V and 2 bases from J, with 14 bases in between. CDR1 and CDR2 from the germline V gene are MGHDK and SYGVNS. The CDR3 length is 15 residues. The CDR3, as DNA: TGTGCCAGCAGTACGACAGGATTTTTCACAGATACGCAGTATTTT. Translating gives CASSTTGFFTDTQYF.

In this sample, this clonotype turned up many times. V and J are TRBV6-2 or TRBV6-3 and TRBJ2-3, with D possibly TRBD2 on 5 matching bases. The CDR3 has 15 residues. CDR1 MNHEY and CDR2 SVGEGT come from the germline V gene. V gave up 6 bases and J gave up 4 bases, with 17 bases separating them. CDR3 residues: CASSTEVGWPDTQYF. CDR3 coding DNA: TGTGCCAGCAGCACGGAGGTGGGGTGGCCAGATACGCAGTATTTT.

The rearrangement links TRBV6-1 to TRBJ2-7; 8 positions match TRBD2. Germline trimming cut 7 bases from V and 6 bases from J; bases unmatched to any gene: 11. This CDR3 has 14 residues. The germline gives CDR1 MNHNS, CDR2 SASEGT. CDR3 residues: CASTGGEGVLEQYF. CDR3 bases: TGTGCCAGCACCGGGGGGGAGGGGGTCCTCGAGCAGTACTTC.

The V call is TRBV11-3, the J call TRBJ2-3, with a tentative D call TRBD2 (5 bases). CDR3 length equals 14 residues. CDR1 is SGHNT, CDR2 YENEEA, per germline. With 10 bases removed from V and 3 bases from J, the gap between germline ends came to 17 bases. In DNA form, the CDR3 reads TGTGCCACTGCGGACTCATCTAGGACAGATACGCAGTATTTT. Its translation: CATADSSRTDTQYF.

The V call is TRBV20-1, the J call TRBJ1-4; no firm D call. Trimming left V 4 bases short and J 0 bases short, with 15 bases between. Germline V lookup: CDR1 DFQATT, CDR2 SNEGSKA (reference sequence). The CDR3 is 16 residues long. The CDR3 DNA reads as TGCAGTGCTAAGGGCTTGGGAGGCACAACTAATGAAAAACTGTTTTTT. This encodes CSAKGLGGTTNEKLFF.

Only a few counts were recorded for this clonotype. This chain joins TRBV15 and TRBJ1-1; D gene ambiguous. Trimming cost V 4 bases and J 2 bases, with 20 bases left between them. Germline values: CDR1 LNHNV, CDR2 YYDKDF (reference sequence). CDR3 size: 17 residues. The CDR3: CATSKRRFQDTNTEAFF. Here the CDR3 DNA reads TGTGCCACCAGCAAGAGGCGCTTCCAGGATACTAACACTGAAGCTTTCTTT.

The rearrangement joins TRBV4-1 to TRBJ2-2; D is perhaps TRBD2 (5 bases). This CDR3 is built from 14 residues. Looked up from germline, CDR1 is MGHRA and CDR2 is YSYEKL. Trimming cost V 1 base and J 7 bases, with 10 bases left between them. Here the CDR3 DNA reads TGCGCCAGCAGCCAAGTCATGAGGGACGGGGAGCTGTTTTTT. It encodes CASSQVMRDGELFF.

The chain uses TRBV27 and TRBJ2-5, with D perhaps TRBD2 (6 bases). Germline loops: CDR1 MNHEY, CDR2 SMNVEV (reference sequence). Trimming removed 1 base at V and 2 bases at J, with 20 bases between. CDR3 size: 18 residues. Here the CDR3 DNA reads TGTGCCAGCAGTTTATTCGGATTCGGGAGCGGCAAACAAGAGACCCAGTACTTC. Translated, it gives CASSLFGFGSGKQETQYF.

The CDR3 is CASRDRGPQNTGELFF. The CDR3 nucleotides are TGTGCCAGCCGGGACAGGGGACCCCAGAACACCGGGGAGCTGTTTTTT. V is TRBV6-1 and J is TRBJ2-2; 10 bases fit TRBD1. Germline CDR1 MNHNS, CDR2 SASEGT. The CDR3 length is 16 residues. Trimming at V came to 8 bases and at J to 1 base, leaving 7 bases not matched to a gene.

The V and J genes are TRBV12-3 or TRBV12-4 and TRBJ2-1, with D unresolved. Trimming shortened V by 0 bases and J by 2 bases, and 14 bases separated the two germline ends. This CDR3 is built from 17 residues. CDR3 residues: CASSLALRSWAYNEQFF. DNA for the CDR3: TGTGCCAGCAGTTTAGCGCTAAGGAGTTGGGCCTACAATGAGCAGTTCTTC.

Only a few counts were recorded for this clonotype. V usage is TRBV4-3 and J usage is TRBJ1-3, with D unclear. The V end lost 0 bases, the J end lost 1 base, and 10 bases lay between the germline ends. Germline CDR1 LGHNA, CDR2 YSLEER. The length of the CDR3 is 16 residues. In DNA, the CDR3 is TGCGCCAGCAGCCAAGAGGCCTCGGGGTCTGGAAACACCATATATTTT. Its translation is CASSQEASGSGNTIYF.

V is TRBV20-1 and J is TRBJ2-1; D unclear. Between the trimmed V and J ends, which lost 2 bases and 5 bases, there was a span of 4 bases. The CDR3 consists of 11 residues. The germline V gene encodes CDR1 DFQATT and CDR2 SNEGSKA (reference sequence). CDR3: CSARPHNEQFF. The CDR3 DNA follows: TGCAGTGCTAGACCGCACAATGAGCAGTTCTTC.

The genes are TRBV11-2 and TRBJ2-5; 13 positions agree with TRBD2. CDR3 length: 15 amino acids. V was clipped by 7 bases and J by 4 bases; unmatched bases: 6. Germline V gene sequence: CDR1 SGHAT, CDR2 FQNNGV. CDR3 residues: CASTRTSGGIETQYF. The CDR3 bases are TGTGCCAGCACCCGGACTAGCGGGGGTATAGAGACCCAGTACTTC.